Described below is a single T cell receptor (beta chain) sequence and its context. The antigen is undetermined. The data were obtained in a study of T cells in localized non-small cell lung cancer. CDR3 length equals 13 residues. V was clipped by 5 bases and J by 2 bases, with 9 bases between them. The germline V gene has CDR1 LNHDA and CDR2 SQIVND (reference sequence). Overall study results and limits: Uninvolved adjacent lung had the highest recorded T cell clonality, with tumor below it. Patients showing higher blood T cell density tended to see longer overall survival.

TCRdb keeps only in-frame clones here, not all; method: immunoSEQ multiplex PCR. The table records fewer than 20,000 clones, 90% of them present only once. The V call is TRBV19, the J call TRBJ1-1; tentative D call: TRBD1 (5 bases). This clonotype was obtained from a woman aged 35 to 69 with stage III lung adenocarcinoma. Sample: peripheral blood mononuclear cells, taken before any cancer treatment. The CDR3 sequence: CASSFRDNTEAFF. CDR3 DNA: TGTGCCAGTAGTTTCAGGGATAACACTGAAGCTTTCTTT.